These 20 T cell receptor beta chains came from one sample sequenced in a study of T cell responses to AZD1222 COVID-19 vaccine (dated by TCRdb to the early 2020s). Preparation of the library involved the immunoSEQ multiplex PCR assay. TCRdb took over this immuneACCESS table, retaining in-frame rearrangements with V and J assigned. Such tables are incomplete; in checked studies, under half of the missing clones stem from an unresolved V gene, and the remainder is unexplained. The sample table shows about 120,000 clones, and around 92% are seen once. About 7.8% of the sample is in the top ten clones. The sample's time point label, in plain terms: baseline before first vaccination. The specimen comprised peripheral blood, sampled on day 0 of AZD1222 vaccination. The receptor source for this set is an adult in good health.

This rearrangement joins TRBV6-2 or TRBV6-3 to TRBJ2-3; 14 bases match TRBD2. This CDR3 has 16 amino acids. With V trimmed by 6 bases and J by 5 bases, 7 bases remained unmatched. The germline V gene has CDR1 MNHEY and CDR2 SVGEGT. The CDR3 coding sequence is TGTGCCAGCAGCCAGACTAGCGGGGGGGCGGTAGATACGCAGTATTTT. It is translated as CASSQTSGGAVDTQYF.

The V gene is TRBV2, the J gene TRBJ1-1; D remains ambiguous. Germline-derived CDR1 and CDR2 are SNHLY and FYNNEI. Trimming shortened V by 4 bases and J by 8 bases, and 17 bases separated the two germline ends. This CDR3 comprises 14 residues. The CDR3 DNA is TGTGCCAGCAGTGCCTATCCCAGCACTCGCGAAGCTTTCTTT. This encodes CASSAYPSTREAFF.

In its sample, this clone was seen once. The chain recombines TRBV3-1 (or the pseudogene TRBV3-2) with TRBJ1-4; tentative D call: TRBD1 (6 bases). The length of the CDR3 is 15 residues. Germline V gives CDR1 LGHDT, CDR2 YNNKEL (reference sequence). Deletions cut 1 base from V and 2 bases from J, with 8 bases between. CDR3 nucleotides: TGTGCCAGCAGCCAAGTACAGGGTACTAATGAAAAACTGTTTTTT. Protein: CASSQVQGTNEKLFF.

The chain couples TRBV18 to TRBJ1-1; TRBD1 matches at 7 bases. The CDR3 is 17 residues long. The germline V gene encodes CDR1 KGHSH and CDR2 LQKENI. The V gene end was trimmed by 2 bases and the J gene end by 4 bases; junction bases not matched to a gene: 13. The CDR3 DNA follows: TGTGCCAGCTCACCATCGGTTCAGGGGGTGAAAGGCACTGAAGCTTTCTTT. This codes for CASSPSVQGVKGTEAFF.

The chain is built from TRBV5-1 and TRBJ2-3; weak D call: TRBD1 (5 bases). Trimming pared 4 bases from V and 0 bases from J, leaving 18 bases between. CDR1 and CDR2 from the germline V gene are SGHRS and YFSETQ. This CDR3 contains 17 residues. CDR3: CASSPKGPHLSTDTQYF. The CDR3 bases are TGCGCCAGCAGCCCCAAGGGGCCACACCTTAGCACAGATACGCAGTATTTT.

The V gene is TRBV3-1 (or the pseudogene TRBV3-2), the J gene TRBJ2-7, with 7 bases matching TRBD2. This CDR3 contains 15 residues. Germline CDR1 is LGHDT and CDR2 is YNNKEL (reference sequence). Trimming removed 1 base from V and 3 bases from J; junction bases left unmatched: 6. The CDR3 reads CASSQVGGLLYEQYF. DNA of the CDR3: TGTGCCAGCAGCCAAGTGGGAGGGCTTCTCTACGAGCAGTACTTC.

The J gene is TRBJ1-2, the V gene TRBV3-1 (or the pseudogene TRBV3-2), with TRBD1 matching over 8 bases. With 7 bases clipped from V and 0 bases from J, the junction kept 4 bases outside the gene matches. CDR1 is LGHDT and CDR2 is YNNKEL in the germline V gene (reference sequence). The CDR3 covers 14 residues. CDR3 in DNA: TGTGCCAGCAACGACAGGGGAGCTAACTATGGCTACACCTTC. It encodes CASNDRGANYGYTF.

This clone is a singleton in its sample. The V gene is TRBV18, the J gene TRBJ1-1; 8 bases agree with TRBD1. The CDR3 totals 15 residues. With 3 bases clipped from V and 1 base from J, the junction kept 4 bases outside the gene matches. CDR1 KGHSH and CDR2 LQKENI come from the germline V gene. CDR3: CASSPTGQGNTEAFF. Written as DNA, the CDR3 is TGTGCCAGCTCACCGACCGGACAGGGGAACACTGAAGCTTTCTTT.

The chain employs TRBV14 and TRBJ2-7; a weak D match, TRBD1 (6 bases). The V and J ends lost 3 bases and 3 bases respectively, with 15 bases between them. The CDR3 is made up of 15 amino acids. Germline CDR1 SGHDN, CDR2 FVKESK. In DNA, the CDR3 is TGTGCCAGCAGCCAGTACCCGGGACAAAACTACGAGCAGTACTTC. This gives the protein CASSQYPGQNYEQYF. The whole variable domain, remainder taken from reference TRBV14 and TRBJ2-7, is EAGVTQFPSHSVIEKGQTVTLRCDPISGHDNLYWYRRVMGKEIKFLLHFVKESKQDESGMPNNRFLAERTGGTYSTLKVQPAELEDSGVYFCASSQYPGQNYEQYFGPGTRLTVT.

CDR3 coding DNA: TGTGCCTGGAGTGTGGGTGAGACGAACACCGGGGAGCTGTTTTTT. Protein sequence: CAWSVGETNTGELFF. The genes are TRBV30 and TRBJ2-2, with no clear D. The CDR3 is 15 residues long. The V and J ends lost 0 bases and 0 bases respectively, with 8 bases between them. Germline V gene sequence: CDR1 GTSNPN, CDR2 SVGIG (reference sequence).

This chain connects TRBV6-1 to TRBJ2-3, with D uncertain. V was clipped by 1 base and J by 3 bases, with 8 bases between them. Germline CDR1 MNHNS, CDR2 SASEGT. This CDR3 is 14 amino acids long. CDR3 amino acids: CASSEGRLTDTQYF. Here the CDR3 DNA reads TGTGCCAGCAGTGAAGGACGGTTGACAGATACGCAGTATTTT.

The chain carries TRBV24-1 and TRBJ2-3, with TRBD2 matching over 7 bases. The CDR3 consists of 15 residues. From germline, CDR1 is KGHDR and CDR2 SFDVKD. V was pared by 5 bases and J by 4 bases, with 8 bases of the junction left unmatched. CDR3 DNA: TGTGCCACCAGTGTACTTGGCGGGGGAGCAGATACGCAGTATTTT. It translates to CATSVLGGGADTQYF.

The J gene is TRBJ1-4, the V gene TRBV28; 8 bases agree with TRBD1. The CDR3 has 14 residues. In germline, CDR1 is MDHEN, CDR2 SYDVKM. Trimming cost V 2 bases and J 10 bases; bases outside gene matches: 6. The CDR3 loop is CASSLGGTGGKLFF. The CDR3 nucleotides are TGTGCCAGCAGTTTAGGGGGGACAGGTGGAAAACTGTTTTTT.

In DNA, the CDR3 is TGTGCCAGCAAATCAACAGGGGGCGGAAACACCATATATTTT. This encodes CASKSTGGGNTIYF. The genes are TRBV2 and TRBJ1-3; 9 nucleotides line up with TRBD1. CDR3 size: 14 residues. CDR1 is SNHLY, CDR2 FYNNEI, per germline. Unmatched junction bases numbered 5, after V lost 7 bases and J lost 4 bases.

The chain links TRBV10-3 to TRBJ1-6, with D possibly matching TRBD1 (5 bases). CDR3 length equals 15 residues. The V and J ends lost 5 bases and 7 bases respectively, with 15 bases between them. CDR1 is ENHRY and CDR2 is SYGVKD in the germline V gene. CDR3 nucleotides: TGTGCCATCAGTCCCGACAGCCCTTGGAATTCACCCCTCCACTTT. Translated, it gives CAISPDSPWNSPLHF.

This chain links TRBV7-6 with TRBJ2-7; the D is unclear. Between the trimmed V and J ends, which lost 1 base and 1 base, there was a span of 8 bases. There are 14 residues in the CDR3. Looked up from germline, CDR1 is SGHVS and CDR2 is FNYEAQ. The CDR3 loop is CASSLVLGSYEQYF. The DNA of the CDR3 is TGTGCCAGCAGCTTAGTTTTGGGGTCCTACGAGCAGTACTTC.

The rearrangement joins TRBV3-1 (or the pseudogene TRBV3-2) to TRBJ1-5; D perhaps matches TRBD1 (6 bases). The V end lost 1 base, the J end lost 7 bases, and 11 bases lay between the germline ends. Germline values: CDR1 LGHDT, CDR2 YNNKEL (reference sequence). The CDR3 spans 14 residues. The CDR3 spells CASSQGTAAQPQHF. CDR3 coding DNA: TGTGCCAGCAGCCAAGGGACAGCGGCCCAGCCCCAGCATTTT.

A few counts support this clone. The chain has TRBV5-1 and TRBJ1-3; 9 bases align to TRBD1. CDR1 and CDR2 (germline): SGHRS, YFSETQ. After removal of 4 bases from V and 0 bases from J, the junction contained 8 bases not matched to a gene. The CDR3 consists of 17 residues. The CDR3 DNA sequence: TGCGCCAGCAGCGACGTGGGACAGGGCTTCTCTGGAAACACCATATATTTT. It codes for CASSDVGQGFSGNTIYF.

The V gene is TRBV5-1, the J gene TRBJ2-1; 12 positions match TRBD2. J gave up 8 bases and V 0 bases, and 3 bases lay outside the gene matches. Germline V gene sequence: CDR1 SGHRS, CDR2 YFSETQ. This CDR3 comprises 15 residues. Here the CDR3 reads CASSLVTSGGYEQFF. The CDR3 nucleotides are TGCGCCAGCAGCTTGGTAACTAGCGGGGGGTATGAGCAGTTCTTC.

This clone was found a few times. The chain employs TRBV9 and TRBJ2-7; D may match TRBD1 or TRBD2 (5 bases each). Trimming cost V 4 bases and J 7 bases, with 18 bases left between them. The CDR3 contains 14 residues. Germline V gene data show CDR1 as SGDLS and CDR2 as YYNGEE. The CDR3 sequence is CASSPGTVDDEQYF. The DNA of the CDR3 is TGTGCCAGCAGCCCCGGGACGGTAGACGATGAGCAGTACTTC. Looking up the rest from reference TRBV9 and TRBJ2-7 gives the full variable domain: DSGVTQTPKHLITATGQRVTLRCSPRSGDLSVYWYQQSLDQGLQFLIQYYNGEERAKGNILERFSAQQFPDLHSELNLSSLELGDSALYFCASSPGTVDDEQYFGPGTRLTVT.